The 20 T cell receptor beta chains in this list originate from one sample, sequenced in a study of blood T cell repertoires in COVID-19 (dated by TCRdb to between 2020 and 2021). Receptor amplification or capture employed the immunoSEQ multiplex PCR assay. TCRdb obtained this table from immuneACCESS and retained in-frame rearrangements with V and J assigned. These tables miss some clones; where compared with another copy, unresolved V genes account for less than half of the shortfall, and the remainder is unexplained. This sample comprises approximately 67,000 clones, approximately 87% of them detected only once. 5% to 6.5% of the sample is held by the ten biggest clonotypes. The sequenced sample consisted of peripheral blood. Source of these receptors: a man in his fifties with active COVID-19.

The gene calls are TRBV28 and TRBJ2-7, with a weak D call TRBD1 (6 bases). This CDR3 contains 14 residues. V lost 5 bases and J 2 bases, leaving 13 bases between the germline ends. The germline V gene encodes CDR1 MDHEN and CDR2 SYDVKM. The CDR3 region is CASSPGDQTYEQYF. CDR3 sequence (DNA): TGTGCCAGCAGTCCAGGGGACCAGACCTACGAGCAGTACTTC.

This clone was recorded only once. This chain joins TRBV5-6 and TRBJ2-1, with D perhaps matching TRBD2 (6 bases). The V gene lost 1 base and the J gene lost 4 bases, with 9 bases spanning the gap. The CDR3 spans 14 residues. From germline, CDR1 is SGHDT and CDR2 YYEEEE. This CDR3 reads CASSLKRAYNEQFF. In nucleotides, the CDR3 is TGTGCCAGCAGCTTGAAGCGGGCGTACAATGAGCAGTTCTTC.

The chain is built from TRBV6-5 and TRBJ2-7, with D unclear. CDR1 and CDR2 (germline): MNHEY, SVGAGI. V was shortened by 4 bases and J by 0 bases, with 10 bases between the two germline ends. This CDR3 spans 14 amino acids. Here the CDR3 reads CASSLTPNSYEQYF. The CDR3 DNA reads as TGTGCCAGCAGTTTAACACCCAACTCCTACGAGCAGTACTTC.

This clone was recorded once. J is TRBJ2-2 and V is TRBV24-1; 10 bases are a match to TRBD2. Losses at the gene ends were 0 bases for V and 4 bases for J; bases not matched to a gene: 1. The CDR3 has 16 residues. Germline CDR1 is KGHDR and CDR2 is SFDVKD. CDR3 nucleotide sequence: TGTGCCACCAGTGATTTGACTAGCGGGATCACCGGGGAGCTGTTTTTT. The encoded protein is CATSDLTSGITGELFF.

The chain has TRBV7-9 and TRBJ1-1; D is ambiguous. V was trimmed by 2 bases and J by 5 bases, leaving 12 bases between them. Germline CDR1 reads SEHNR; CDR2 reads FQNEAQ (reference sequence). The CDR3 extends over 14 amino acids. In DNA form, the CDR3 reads TGTGCCAGCAGCTTAAGTCAGAGGGAGACTGAAGCTTTCTTT. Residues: CASSLSQRETEAFF.

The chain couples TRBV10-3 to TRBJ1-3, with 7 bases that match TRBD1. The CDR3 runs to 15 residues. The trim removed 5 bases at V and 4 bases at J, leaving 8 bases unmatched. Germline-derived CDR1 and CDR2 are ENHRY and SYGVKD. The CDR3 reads CAISQSGTEGNTIYF. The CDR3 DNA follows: TGTGCCATCAGTCAATCTGGGACAGAAGGAAACACCATATATTTT.

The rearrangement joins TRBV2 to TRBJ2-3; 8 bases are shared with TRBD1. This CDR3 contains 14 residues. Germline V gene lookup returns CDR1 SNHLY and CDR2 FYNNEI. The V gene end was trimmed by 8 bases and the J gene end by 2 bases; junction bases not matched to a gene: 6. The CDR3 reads CASVGDRHTDTQYF. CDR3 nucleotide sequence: TGTGCCAGCGTGGGGGACAGGCACACAGATACGCAGTATTTT.

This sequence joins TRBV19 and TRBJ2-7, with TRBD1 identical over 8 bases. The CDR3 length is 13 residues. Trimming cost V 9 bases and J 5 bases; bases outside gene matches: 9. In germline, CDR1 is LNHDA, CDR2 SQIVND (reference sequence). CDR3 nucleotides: TGTGCCAGCCTCGGACAGGGAGGCCACGAGCAGTACTTC. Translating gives CASLGQGGHEQYF.

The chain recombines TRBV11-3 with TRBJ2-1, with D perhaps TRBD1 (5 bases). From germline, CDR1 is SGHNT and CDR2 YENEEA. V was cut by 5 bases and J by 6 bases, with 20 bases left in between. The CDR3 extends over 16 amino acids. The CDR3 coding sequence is TGTGCCAGCAGCCCCGGTACAGGCACCTTACCCAATGAGCAGTTCTTC. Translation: CASSPGTGTLPNEQFF.

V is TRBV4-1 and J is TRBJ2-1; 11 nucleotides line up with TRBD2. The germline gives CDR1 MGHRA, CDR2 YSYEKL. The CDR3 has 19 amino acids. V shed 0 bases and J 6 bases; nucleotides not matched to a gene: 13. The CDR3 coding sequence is TGCGCCAGCAGCCAAGATGGTACTAGCGGGAGCTCGATCCTCAATGAGCAGTTCTTC. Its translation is CASSQDGTSGSSILNEQFF.

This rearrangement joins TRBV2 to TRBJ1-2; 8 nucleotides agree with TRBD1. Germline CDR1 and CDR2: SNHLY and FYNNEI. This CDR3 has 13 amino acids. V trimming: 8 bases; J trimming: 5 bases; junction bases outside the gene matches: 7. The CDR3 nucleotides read TGTGCCAGCGCGCAGGGGGCACAGTATGGCTACACCTTC. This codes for CASAQGAQYGYTF.

The CDR3 region is CASSQGWRNTEAFF. The CDR3 nucleotides are TGTGCCAGCAGCCAAGGATGGAGGAACACTGAAGCTTTCTTT. This sequence joins TRBV3-1 (or the pseudogene TRBV3-2) and TRBJ1-1; D remains unclear. Germline lookup yields CDR1 LGHDT and CDR2 YNNKEL (reference sequence). The CDR3 runs 14 residues. Trimming pared 1 base from V and 1 base from J, leaving 7 bases between.

The CDR3 region is CASSMWGGSSYNEQFF. The CDR3 DNA follows: TGTGCCAGTAGTATGTGGGGCGGGAGCTCCTACAATGAGCAGTTCTTC. The chain employs TRBV19 and TRBJ2-1; 7 bases agree with TRBD2. CDR1 LNHDA and CDR2 SQIVND come from the germline V gene (reference sequence). CDR3 length equals 16 residues. V dropped 3 bases and J dropped 0; count of bases not matched to a gene: 5.

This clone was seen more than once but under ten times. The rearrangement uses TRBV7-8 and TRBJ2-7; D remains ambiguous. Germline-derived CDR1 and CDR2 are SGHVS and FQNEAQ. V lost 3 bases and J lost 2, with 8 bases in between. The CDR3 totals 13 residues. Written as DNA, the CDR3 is TGTGCCAGCAGCTTCGAGCGAACCTACGAGCAGTACTTC. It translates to CASSFERTYEQYF.

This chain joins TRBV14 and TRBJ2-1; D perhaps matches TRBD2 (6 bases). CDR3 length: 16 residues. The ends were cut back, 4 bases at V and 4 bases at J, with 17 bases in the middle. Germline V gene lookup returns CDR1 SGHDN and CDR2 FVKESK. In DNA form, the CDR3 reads TGTGCCAGCAGCCCCCGGCCGGGAGTAAGATACAATGAGCAGTTCTTC. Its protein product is CASSPRPGVRYNEQFF.

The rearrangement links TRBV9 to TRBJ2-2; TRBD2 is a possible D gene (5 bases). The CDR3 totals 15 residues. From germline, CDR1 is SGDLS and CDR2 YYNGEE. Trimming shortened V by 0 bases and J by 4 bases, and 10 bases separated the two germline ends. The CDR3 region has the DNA TGTGCCAGCAGCGTAGCTGCTAGCCCCACCGGGGAGCTGTTTTTT. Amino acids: CASSVAASPTGELFF.

CDR3: CASSYALGTPLYF. DNA for the CDR3: TGTGCCAGCAGTTACGCCCTCGGGACTCCCTTGTACTTC. The chain joins TRBV6-2 or TRBV6-3 to TRBJ2-7, with D maybe TRBD2 (6 bases). Trimming stripped 2 bases from V and 12 bases from J, with 17 bases between. The germline gives CDR1 MNHEY, CDR2 SVGEGT. The length of the CDR3 is 13 residues.

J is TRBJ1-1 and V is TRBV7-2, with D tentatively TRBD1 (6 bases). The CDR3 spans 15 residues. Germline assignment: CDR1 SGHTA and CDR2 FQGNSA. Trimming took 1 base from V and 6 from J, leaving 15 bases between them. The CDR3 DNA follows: TGTGCCAGCAGCTTAGGAGGGGGTGGGAGGGCTGAAGCTTTCTTT. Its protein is CASSLGGGGRAEAFF.

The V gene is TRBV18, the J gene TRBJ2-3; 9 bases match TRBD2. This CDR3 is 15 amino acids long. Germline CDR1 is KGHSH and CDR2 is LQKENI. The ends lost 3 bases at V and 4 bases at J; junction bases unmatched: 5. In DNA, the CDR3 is TGTGCCAGCTCACCGTCTAGCGGGGAGGCAGATACGCAGTATTTT. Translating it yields CASSPSSGEADTQYF.

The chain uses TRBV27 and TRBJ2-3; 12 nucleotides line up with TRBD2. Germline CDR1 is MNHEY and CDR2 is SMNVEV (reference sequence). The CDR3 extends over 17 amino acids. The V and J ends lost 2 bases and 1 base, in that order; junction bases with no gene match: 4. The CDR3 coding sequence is TGTGCCAGCAGTTTAAGACTAGCGGGAGCGGGCACAGATACGCAGTATTTT. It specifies CASSLRLAGAGTDTQYF.